This entry lists 5 T cell receptor beta chains sequenced from one sample in a study of shared clonotypes between healthy human individuals. TCRdb's table, derived via immunoSEQ multiplex PCR, lists solely in-frame clones and lacks some. The profile shows more than 2 million clones, about 95% of them singletons. Terminally differentiated effector memory CD45RA+ cells were excluded by CCR7 positive selection of CD45RO-negative cells. The specimen was naive CD8+ T cells sorted from blood. The source of these receptors is a man between 18 and 29 years old in good health.

This rearrangement joins TRBV11-2 to TRBJ2-5, with D perhaps matching TRBD1 or TRBD2 (5 bases each). Germline assignment: CDR1 SGHAT and CDR2 FQNNGV. The CDR3 sequence is 13 residues long. Trimming left V 0 bases short and J 4 bases short, with 6 bases between. CDR3 residues: CASSLDGGETQYF. CDR3 nucleotide sequence: TGTGCCAGCAGCTTAGATGGGGGAGAGACCCAGTACTTC.

As to this clone: At one end the junction does not follow the germline gene, possibly because of a read error. This CDR3 is also generated by other DNA sequences in the sample. The rearrangement uses TRBV9 and TRBJ1-4; D unclear. This CDR3 is 15 amino acids long. The germline V gene encodes CDR1 SGDLS and CDR2 YYNGEE. This CDR3 reads CASSVGGATNEKLFF. The CDR3 DNA reads TGTGCCAGCAGTGTAGGAGGCGCAACTAATGAAAAACTGTTTTTT.

Points on this clone: This specimen includes other DNA sequences encoding the same CDR3. The chain employs TRBV9 and TRBJ1-6, with 9 bases aligning to TRBD1. This CDR3 has 14 residues. CDR1 and CDR2 from the germline V gene are SGDLS and YYNGEE. The V and J ends lost 3 bases and 7 bases, in that order; junction bases with no gene match: 2. The CDR3 is CASSDGTGNSPLHF. CDR3 DNA: TGTGCCAGCAGCGACGGGACAGGGAATTCACCCCTCCACTTT.

V is TRBV10-3 and J is TRBJ2-1, with D hard to call. The germline V and J ends were trimmed by 0 bases and 4 bases, with 16 bases remaining between them. Germline values: CDR1 ENHRY, CDR2 SYGVKD. The CDR3 spans 17 residues. CDR3: CAISESILGRVYNEQFF. The CDR3 bases are TGTGCCATCAGTGAGTCGATCCTGGGCCGGGTTTACAATGAGCAGTTCTTC.

For the CDR3, the DNA is TGTGCCAGCAGTGGAGGGGACAGGCCGGAAAAACTGTTTTTT. Its protein is CASSGGDRPEKLFF. The chain employs TRBV25-1 and TRBJ1-4; TRBD1 matches at 8 bases. CDR1 and CDR2 (germline): MGHDK, SYGVNS. The CDR3 loop spans 14 amino acids. The junction had 6 bases not matched to a gene; V was cut back by 4 bases and J by 8 bases. Full variable domain (remainder filled in from reference TRBV25-1 and TRBJ1-4): EADIYQTPRYLVIGTGKKITLECSQTMGHDKMYWYQQDPGMELHLIHYSYGVNSTEKGDLSSESTVSRIRTEHFPLTLESARPSHTSQYLCASSGGDRPEKLFFGSGTQLSVL.